These T cell receptor beta chains were read from a single sample in a study of identifying expanded T cells in peripheral blood. The data were produced by immunoSEQ multiplex PCR, yet TCRdb's version contains in-frame clones alone and is incomplete. Seen here are 85,000 to 90,000 clones, around 86% observed once, and the top ten hold roughly 5.9%. Sequencing input: blood. All receptors derive from a person between 18 and 70 years old in good health. CDR3s include the opening cysteine and the closing phenylalanine or tryptophan. The D gene is left open where the match is weak. Clone sizes are given selectively: once, few, many, or a class where the clone is expanded.

V	J	size	D	DNA	CDR3
TRBV14	TRBJ2-2	NA	NA	TGTGCCAGCAGCCAACAGGTTAACACCGGGGAGCTGTTTTTT	CASSQQVNTGELFF
TRBV7-2	TRBJ1-5	NA	TRBD1	TGTGCCAGCAGCCCCGGACAGGCGGAGTATAGCAATCAGCCCCAGCATTTT	CASSPGQAEYSNQPQHF
TRBV11-1	TRBJ2-1	once	NA	TGTGCCAGCAGCCCCGAGGGGGAGCCCTACAATGAGCAGTTCTTC	CASSPEGEPYNEQFF
TRBV11-2	TRBJ2-3	NA	TRBD1	TGTGCCAGCAGCTCGGGGACAGGGGATACAGATACGCAGTATTTT	CASSSGTGDTDTQYF
TRBV14	TRBJ1-2	NA	NA	TGTGCCAGCAGCCACGGAAGCCTGATCTATGGCTACACCTTC	CASSHGSLIYGYTF
TRBV5-4	TRBJ1-2	NA	NA	TGTGCCAGCAGCTACGGGACTTATGGCTACACCTTC	CASSYGTYGYTF
TRBV7-2	TRBJ1-1	NA	NA	TGTGCCAGCAGTCCGGCGCCATCACACAGGGCCTTCACTGAAGCTTTCTTT	CASSPAPSHRAFTEAFF
TRBV6-6	TRBJ1-5	NA	NA	TGTGCCAGCAGTTACTCTGGCACTAGCAATCAGCCCCAGCATTTT	CASSYSGTSNQPQHF
TRBV18	TRBJ2-3	NA	TRBD1	TGTGCCAGCTCACCACCCTTGACAGGGGGCGCGTTGGATACGCAGTATTTT	CASSPPLTGGALDTQYF
TRBV7-2	TRBJ1-5	NA	NA	TGTGCCAGCAGCTTAGTGGGAACAGCTCGCAATAATCAGCCCCAGCATTTT	CASSLVGTARNNQPQHF
TRBV7-6	TRBJ2-2	NA	TRBD2	TGTGCCAGCAGTCTAGCGGGGGGGCCCGGGGAGCTGTTTTTT	CASSLAGGPGELFF
TRBV27	TRBJ2-5	NA	TRBD1	TGTGCCAGCAGTTTATGGGGACAGGGGCAAGAGACCCAGTACTTC	CASSLWGQGQETQYF
TRBV9	TRBJ1-6	few	NA	TGTGCCAGCAGCGTAGGGTGGACGAAGCCCCTCCACTTT	CASSVGWTKPLHF
TRBV19	TRBJ2-5	NA	NA	TGTGCCAGTAGTATGGCCGGGGAGACCCAGTACTTC	CASSMAGETQYF
TRBV18	TRBJ2-1	NA	TRBD1	TGTGCCAGCTCGCGACAGGGAGCCCTCGGCAATGAGCAGTTCTTC	CASSRQGALGNEQFF
TRBV28	TRBJ2-3	once	NA	TGTGCCAGCAGTCAAGGGCGGGTAAGCACAGATACGCAGTATTTT	CASSQGRVSTDTQYF
TRBV25-1	TRBJ2-3	once	NA	TGTGCCAGCAGCGAAAGGGAGGACAGCAGGACAGATACGCAGTATTTT	CASSEREDSRTDTQYF
TRBV19	TRBJ1-3	NA	NA	TGTGCCAGTAGTAGGTGGGGAGCTGGAAACACCATATATTTT	CASSRWGAGNTIYF
TRBV6-5	TRBJ1-2	NA	NA	TGTGCCAGCAGTTACTCTTCGACGGCAGGGTGGAATGGCTACACCTTC	CASSYSSTAGWNGYTF
TRBV6-1	TRBJ2-5	NA	TRBD2	TGTGCCAGCAGTGAACTTAGCGGGACAATCCAAGAGACCCAGTACTTC	CASSELSGTIQETQYF
TRBV4-3	TRBJ2-2	once	TRBD2	TGCGCCAGCAGCCAAGATCGTCATCGGCGGGGGGCCCAGGGTAACACCGGGGAGCTGTTTTTT	CASSQDRHRRGAQGNTGELFF
TRBV19	TRBJ1-2	NA	NA	TGTGCCAGTAGTTCCCCACGGGCCTACAACTATGGCTACACCTTC	CASSSPRAYNYGYTF
TRBV6-5	TRBJ2-6	NA	NA	TGTGCCAGCAGTTACACAGACACTGGGGCCAACGTCCTGACTTTC	CASSYTDTGANVLTF
TRBV2	TRBJ1-3	NA	TRBD1	TGTGCCAGTAGAAAGGACAGGGAGAGCTCTGGAAACACCATATATTTT	CASRKDRESSGNTIYF
TRBV10-1	TRBJ2-3	NA	NA	TGCGCCAGCAGCCCCGGACCGTCTAGCACAGATACGCAGTATTTT	CASSPGPSSTDTQYF
TRBV5-6	TRBJ1-5	NA	TRBD1	TGTGCCAGCCTTCGACAGGGGAGGATGGGGCCCCAGCATTTT	CASLRQGRMGPQHF
TRBV5-1	TRBJ2-6	NA	NA	TGCGCCAGCTCCTTGGGGCGCGGGGCCAACGTCCTGACTTTC	CASSLGRGANVLTF
TRBV18	TRBJ1-5	NA	TRBD1	TGTGCCAGCTCACTGAACGCCGGGACAGGGACCGAGCCCCAGCATTTT	CASSLNAGTGTEPQHF
TRBV27	TRBJ2-1	NA	TRBD2	TGTGCCAGCAGATATAAAAGCGGGGGGGCTGTCAATGAGCAGTTCTTC	CASRYKSGGAVNEQFF
TRBV14	TRBJ2-7	NA	TRBD1	TGTGCCAGCAGCCGCCGGGACAGTCTCTCCTACGAGCAGTACTTC	CASSRRDSLSYEQYF
TRBV5-1	TRBJ2-7	NA	NA	TGCGCCAGCAGCGAGGGTGAAGGTTTGGTGCAGTACTTC	CASSEGEGLVQYF
TRBV27	TRBJ1-2	NA	NA	TGTGCCAGCAGGTCCGCTTACAGGGATGGCTACACCTTC	CASRSAYRDGYTF
TRBV5-1	TRBJ1-4	NA	NA	TGCGCCAGCAGCTTGTCAGGCGGGACGTTGAATGAAAAACTGTTTTTT	CASSLSGGTLNEKLFF
TRBV7-9	TRBJ1-2	NA	TRBD1	TGTGCCAGCAGCTCCCACCCGGCCGGCCCCCGGACAGGGCACTATGGCTACACCTTC	CASSSHPAGPRTGHYGYTF
TRBV16	TRBJ1-1	NA	TRBD1	TGTGCCAGCAGCCAATCCGGGACAGCCACTGAAGCTTTCTTT	CASSQSGTATEAFF
TRBV7-9	TRBJ2-3	NA	NA	TGTGCCAGCAGCTTACTGGGGACTAGCACAGATACGCAGTATTTT	CASSLLGTSTDTQYF
TRBV4-1	TRBJ1-6	few	NA	TGCGCCAGCAGCCAAGGGGACAATTCACCCCTCCACTTT	CASSQGDNSPLHF
TRBV19	TRBJ1-2	NA	NA	TGTGCCAGTAGAAACTATGGCTACACCTTC	CASRNYGYTF
TRBV21-1	TRBJ2-1	once	NA	TGTGCCAGCAAGAGACAGATCAATGAGCAGTTCTTC	CASKRQINEQFF
TRBV6-1	TRBJ1-2	once	NA	TGTGCCAGCAGTCTAGGATATGGCTACACCTTC	CASSLGYGYTF
TRBV5-1	TRBJ1-3	NA	NA	TGCGCCAGCATACGCAGGGACCCCATGGACACCATATATTTT	CASIRRDPMDTIYF
TRBV19	TRBJ1-4	NA	NA	TGTGCCAGTAGTATTACGAGTGTGGGTGAAAAACTGTTTTTT	CASSITSVGEKLFF
TRBV10-2	TRBJ2-3	once	NA	TGCGCCAGCAGTGATCCAACGGCTACTAGCACAGATACGCAGTATTTT	CASSDPTATSTDTQYF